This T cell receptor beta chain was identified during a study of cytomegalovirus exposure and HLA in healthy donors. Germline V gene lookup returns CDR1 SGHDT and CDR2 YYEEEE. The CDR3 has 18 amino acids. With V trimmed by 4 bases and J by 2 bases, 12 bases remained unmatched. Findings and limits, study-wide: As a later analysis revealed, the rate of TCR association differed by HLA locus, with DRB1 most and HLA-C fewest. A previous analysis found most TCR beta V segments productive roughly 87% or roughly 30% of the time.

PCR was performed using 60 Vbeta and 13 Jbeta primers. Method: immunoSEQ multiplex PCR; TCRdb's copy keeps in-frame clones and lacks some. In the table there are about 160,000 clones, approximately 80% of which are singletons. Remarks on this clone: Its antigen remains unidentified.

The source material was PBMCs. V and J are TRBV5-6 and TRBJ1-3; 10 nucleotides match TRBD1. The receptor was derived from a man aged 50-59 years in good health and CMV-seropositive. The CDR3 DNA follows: TGTGCCAGCAGCCCACGGACAGGGGGGGCCACTCCTGGAAACACCATATATTTT. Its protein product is CASSPRTGGATPGNTIYF.